The source of this TCR beta chain is a study of T cells in Graves' hyperthyroidism and ophthalmopathy. Study results and limitations: Ophthalmopathy was predicted by the model a median of approximately 6 months ahead of onset.

This CDR3 region has 15 residues. V lost 4 bases to trimming and J lost 1 base; unmatched junction nucleotides: 2. Germline V lookup: CDR1 SGHNT, CDR2 YYREEE (reference sequence). The investigators amplified TCR beta CDR3 regions from RNA transcripts. In the first-round RT-PCR of the TCR CDR3, the HTBI primer set was used. One entry per CDR3 protein, called by TCRdb with MiXCR from the multiplex PCR reads. Here the sample spans roughly 420,000 distinct CDR3 sequences, around 16% being singletons. Note on this clonotype: Its antigen is still unknown.

Stable Graves' hyperthyroidism denoted no ophthalmopathy progression over 18 months. Patients were excluded for uncontrolled infection, other autoimmune disease, pregnancy or lactation. The sequence came from a woman younger than 30 with Graves' hyperthyroidism. The specimen sequenced was blood. The chain is built from TRBV5-4 and TRBJ2-6; 7 bases are a match to TRBD2. The CDR3 spells CASSSGMSGANVLTF. As DNA, the CDR3 is TGTGCCAGCAGCAGCGGGATGTCTGGGGCCAACGTCCTGACTTTC. Using reference TRBV5-4 and TRBJ2-6 for the parts outside the CDR3, the full variable domain is ETGVTQSPTHLIKTRGQQVTLRCSSQSGHNTVSWYQQALGQGPQFIFQYYREEENGRGNFPPRFSGLQFPNYSSELNVNALELDDSALYLCASSSGMSGANVLTFGAGSRLTVL.